This is a list of T cell receptor beta chains from one sample in a study of T cells in Graves' hyperthyroidism and ophthalmopathy. TCRdb reanalysed the multiplex PCR reads using MiXCR and keeps one entry per CDR3 protein. The sample lists some 27,000 distinct CDR3 sequences, nearly 45% occurring once. The specimen sequenced was blood. These receptor sequences come from a woman in her 30s with Graves' hyperthyroidism. Both conserved end residues are part of each CDR3. Fields, in order: CDR3 protein, CDR3 DNA, clone size, V gene, D gene, J gene. D genes are given only for firm matches. Where a row states a size, it is once, few, many or the class of an expanded clone; other rows omit it.

CDR3aa: CASSLGTSQPQHF; CDR3nt: TGTGCCAGCAGCTTGGGCACTAGTCAGCCCCAGCATTTT; abundance: -; v_gene: TRBV5-4; d_gene: -; j_gene: TRBJ1-5
CDR3aa: CASSLALLGVQYF; CDR3nt: TGTGCCAGCAGCTTAGCCCTCCTGGGTGTGCAGTACTTC; abundance: -; v_gene: TRBV11-2; d_gene: -; j_gene: TRBJ2-7
CDR3aa: CATSRGIVGGYEQYF; CDR3nt: TGTGCCACCAGCAGAGGCATCGTGGGCGGTTACGAGCAGTACTTC; abundance: -; v_gene: TRBV15; d_gene: -; j_gene: TRBJ2-7
CDR3aa: CSALRGQGRYEQYF; CDR3nt: TGCAGTGCCCTAAGGGGACAGGGAAGGTACGAGCAGTACTTC; abundance: medium-sized; v_gene: TRBV20-1; d_gene: TRBD1; j_gene: TRBJ2-7
CDR3aa: CSARTAYEQYF; CDR3nt: TGCAGTGCTAGGACAGCCTACGAGCAGTACTTC; abundance: -; v_gene: TRBV20-1; d_gene: -; j_gene: TRBJ2-7
CDR3aa: CSVPMGGKITYEQYF; CDR3nt: TGCAGCGTTCCGATGGGAGGGAAGATAACCTACGAGCAGTACTTC; abundance: -; v_gene: TRBV29-1; d_gene: TRBD2; j_gene: TRBJ2-7
CDR3aa: CATSRDRPYEQYF; CDR3nt: TGTGCCACCAGCAGGGACAGACCATACGAGCAGTACTTC; abundance: -; v_gene: TRBV15; d_gene: -; j_gene: TRBJ2-7
CDR3aa: CAWSEDSYYGYTF; CDR3nt: TGTGCCTGGAGCGAAGACAGCTACTATGGCTACACCTTC; abundance: many; v_gene: TRBV30; d_gene: -; j_gene: TRBJ1-2
CDR3aa: CSAPGTLNSPLHF; CDR3nt: TGCAGTGCTCCCGGGACCCTGAATTCACCCCTCCACTTT; abundance: medium-sized; v_gene: TRBV20-1; d_gene: -; j_gene: TRBJ1-6
CDR3aa: CATSRDSAYGYTF; CDR3nt: TGTGCCACCAGCAGAGATAGCGCGTATGGCTACACCTTC; abundance: few; v_gene: TRBV15; d_gene: -; j_gene: TRBJ1-2
CDR3aa: CASSSLTGHLRGEQYF; CDR3nt: TGTGCCAGCAGTTCACTGACAGGGCACTTGAGGGGCGAGCAGTACTTC; abundance: many; v_gene: TRBV28; d_gene: TRBD1; j_gene: TRBJ2-7
CDR3aa: CASVGVSFYEQYF; CDR3nt: TGTGCCAGCGTCGGGGTTAGCTTCTACGAGCAGTACTTC; abundance: -; v_gene: TRBV25-1; d_gene: -; j_gene: TRBJ2-7
CDR3aa: CASSLVGQSPRAEAFF; CDR3nt: TGTGCCAGCAGCTTAGTCGGGCAGAGTCCACGCGCTGAAGCTTTCTTT; abundance: -; v_gene: TRBV11-2; d_gene: -; j_gene: TRBJ1-1
CDR3aa: CASSDVWAGLDEQFF; CDR3nt: TGTGCCAGCAGCGACGTCTGGGCCGGCTTGGATGAGCAGTTCTTC; abundance: -; v_gene: TRBV7-9; d_gene: -; j_gene: TRBJ2-1
CDR3aa: CASSYSRQIGADTQYF; CDR3nt: TGTGCCAGCAGTTACTCGCGGCAAATCGGCGCTGATACGCAGTATTTT; abundance: many; v_gene: TRBV6-5; d_gene: -; j_gene: TRBJ2-3
CDR3aa: CASSYGGPISGANVLTF; CDR3nt: TGTGCCAGCAGTTACGGGGGACCGATCTCTGGGGCCAACGTCCTGACTTTC; abundance: many; v_gene: TRBV6-5; d_gene: -; j_gene: TRBJ2-6
CDR3aa: CASSGAAGPGTDTQYF; CDR3nt: TGTGCCAGCAGCGGGGCAGCGGGGCCGGGCACAGATACGCAGTATTTT; abundance: once; v_gene: TRBV9; d_gene: TRBD2; j_gene: TRBJ2-3
CDR3aa: CASSLSRGQPRHF; CDR3nt: TGTGCCAGCAGCTTATCACGGGGTCAGCCCCGGCATTTT; abundance: -; v_gene: TRBV7-9; d_gene: -; j_gene: TRBJ1-5
CDR3aa: CSAREGHRMNTEAFF; CDR3nt: TGCAGTGCTAGAGAGGGACACAGAATGAACACTGAAGCTTTCTTT; abundance: -; v_gene: TRBV20-1; d_gene: -; j_gene: TRBJ1-1
CDR3aa: CAWSVLGGTTDTQYF; CDR3nt: TGTGCCTGGAGTGTACTGGGAGGTACCACAGATACGCAGTATTTT; abundance: few; v_gene: TRBV30; d_gene: -; j_gene: TRBJ2-3
CDR3aa: CSARLDRGEKLFF; CDR3nt: TGCAGTGCTAGATTGGACAGGGGTGAAAAACTGTTTTTT; abundance: medium-sized; v_gene: TRBV20-1; d_gene: TRBD1; j_gene: TRBJ1-4
CDR3aa: CASSLADSPPSTDTQYF; CDR3nt: TGTGCCAGCAGCTTAGCAGACAGCCCCCCTAGCACAGATACGCAGTATTTT; abundance: many; v_gene: TRBV7-8; d_gene: -; j_gene: TRBJ2-3
CDR3aa: CATSGPLISASRDTQYF; CDR3nt: TGTGCCACCAGCGGACCATTAATATCGGCGTCAAGGGATACGCAGTATTTT; abundance: -; v_gene: TRBV15; d_gene: -; j_gene: TRBJ2-3
CDR3aa: CSATVQGRNEQFF; CDR3nt: TGCAGTGCTACCGTACAGGGACGCAATGAGCAGTTCTTC; abundance: -; v_gene: TRBV20-1; d_gene: -; j_gene: TRBJ2-1
CDR3aa: CSARGGGSNEQFF; CDR3nt: TGCAGTGCTAGGGGTGGAGGGAGCAATGAGCAGTTCTTC; abundance: medium-sized; v_gene: TRBV20-1; d_gene: -; j_gene: TRBJ2-1
CDR3aa: CASSELGQGPYEQYF; CDR3nt: TGTGCCAGCAGTGAGTTGGGACAGGGACCCTACGAGCAGTACTTC; abundance: medium-sized; v_gene: TRBV2; d_gene: TRBD1; j_gene: TRBJ2-7
CDR3aa: CSVGTNSGRAYEQYF; CDR3nt: TGCAGCGTTGGCACCAATAGCGGGAGGGCCTACGAGCAGTACTTC; abundance: medium-sized; v_gene: TRBV29-1; d_gene: TRBD2; j_gene: TRBJ2-7
CDR3aa: CASSARQGTGNTIYF; CDR3nt: TGTGCCAGCAGCGCCCGACAGGGGACCGGAAACACCATATATTTT; abundance: few; v_gene: TRBV11-3; d_gene: TRBD1; j_gene: TRBJ1-3
CDR3aa: CASNGASGGFTYEQYF; CDR3nt: TGTGCCAGCAACGGAGCTAGCGGGGGATTTACCTACGAGCAGTACTTC; abundance: few; v_gene: TRBV7-8; d_gene: TRBD2; j_gene: TRBJ2-7
CDR3aa: CASSRAGGPGQETQYF; CDR3nt: TGTGCCAGCAGTAGAGCGGGAGGGCCCGGTCAAGAGACCCAGTACTTC; abundance: many; v_gene: TRBV6-1; d_gene: TRBD2; j_gene: TRBJ2-5
CDR3aa: CASSFSTSGRGAYEQYF; CDR3nt: TGTGCCAGCAGCTTTAGCACTAGCGGGAGGGGGGCCTACGAGCAGTACTTC; abundance: many; v_gene: TRBV7-8; d_gene: TRBD2; j_gene: TRBJ2-7
CDR3aa: CSAPGQPYSPLHF; CDR3nt: TGCAGTGCCCCGGGACAGCCCTATTCACCCCTCCACTTT; abundance: medium-sized; v_gene: TRBV20-1; d_gene: TRBD1; j_gene: TRBJ1-6
CDR3aa: CASSSDLQGLGTQYF; CDR3nt: TGTGCCAGCAGTTCAGATCTGCAGGGGTTAGGGACCCAGTACTTC; abundance: many; v_gene: TRBV28; d_gene: -; j_gene: TRBJ2-5
CDR3aa: CASRSIPGQGSDSNQPQHF; CDR3nt: TGTGCAAGTCGCTCTATACCGGGACAGGGGTCCGATAGCAATCAGCCCCAGCATTTT; abundance: -; v_gene: TRBV12-2; d_gene: -; j_gene: TRBJ1-5
CDR3aa: CSVLGGDEQYF; CDR3nt: TGCAGCGTTCTCGGGGGGGACGAGCAGTACTTC; abundance: -; v_gene: TRBV29-1; d_gene: TRBD2; j_gene: TRBJ2-7
CDR3aa: CAWRAGQGFTGAFF; CDR3nt: TGTGCCTGGAGGGCGGGCCAGGGGTTCACTGGAGCTTTCTTT; abundance: -; v_gene: TRBV30; d_gene: -; j_gene: TRBJ1-1
CDR3aa: CSLNGQVNEQFF; CDR3nt: TGCAGCCTAAACGGGCAGGTCAATGAGCAGTTCTTC; abundance: -; v_gene: TRBV29-1; d_gene: -; j_gene: TRBJ2-1
CDR3aa: CASSLGRGFEAFF; CDR3nt: TGTGCCAGCAGCTTAGGTAGGGGTTTTGAAGCTTTCTTT; abundance: many; v_gene: TRBV11-1; d_gene: -; j_gene: TRBJ1-1
CDR3aa: CASSEGGRIYNEQFF; CDR3nt: TGTGCCAGCAGTGAAGGCGGGAGGATCTACAATGAGCAGTTCTTC; abundance: many; v_gene: TRBV6-1; d_gene: TRBD2; j_gene: TRBJ2-1
CDR3aa: CASSPLAGRTEAFF; CDR3nt: TGTGCCAGTAGTCCTTTAGCGGGACGCACTGAAGCTTTCTTT; abundance: -; v_gene: TRBV19; d_gene: -; j_gene: TRBJ1-1
CDR3aa: CSAARESHGDEQYF; CDR3nt: TGCAGTGCAGCCCGAGAGTCCCACGGGGATGAGCAGTATTTT; abundance: -; v_gene: TRBV20-1; d_gene: -; j_gene: TRBJ2-3
CDR3aa: CSVRRELGDEQFF; CDR3nt: TGCAGCGTTCGGCGGGAGCTTGGGGATGAGCAGTTCTTC; abundance: -; v_gene: TRBV29-1; d_gene: TRBD2; j_gene: TRBJ2-1
CDR3aa: CASRKGRRYTF; CDR3nt: TGTGCCAGCAGAAAGGGACGCCGCTACACCTTC; abundance: once; v_gene: TRBV11-2; d_gene: -; j_gene: TRBJ1-2
CDR3aa: CASSLLGRYTF; CDR3nt: TGTGCCAGCAGCTTACTCGGTCGCTACACCTTC; abundance: -; v_gene: TRBV7-9; d_gene: -; j_gene: TRBJ1-2
CDR3aa: CSVGGETQYF; CDR3nt: TGCAGCGTTGGGGGAGAGACCCAGTACTTC; abundance: -; v_gene: TRBV29-1; d_gene: -; j_gene: TRBJ2-5
CDR3aa: CASSLRESSPLHF; CDR3nt: TGCGCCAGCAGCTTGAGGGAGTCGTCACCCCTCCACTTT; abundance: -; v_gene: TRBV5-1; d_gene: -; j_gene: TRBJ1-6
CDR3aa: CASSLRAGGTDTEAFF; CDR3nt: TGTGCCAGCAGCTTGCGGGCAGGGGGCACGGACACTGAAGCTTTCTTT; abundance: -; v_gene: TRBV7-2; d_gene: TRBD1; j_gene: TRBJ1-1
CDR3aa: CASSSSNTRQDSYNEQLF; CDR3nt: TGTGCCAGCAGCTCATCCAACACTCGACAGGACTCCTACAATGAGCAGCTCTTC; abundance: -; v_gene: TRBV7-8; d_gene: -; j_gene: TRBJ2-1
CDR3aa: CSARELSGGGQPQHF; CDR3nt: TGCAGTGCTAGAGAACTGTCGGGAGGAGGTCAGCCCCAGCATTTT; abundance: few; v_gene: TRBV20-1; d_gene: -; j_gene: TRBJ1-5
CDR3aa: CASSAQGAYEQYF; CDR3nt: TGTGCCAGCAGTGCTCAGGGGGCATACGAGCAGTACTTC; abundance: -; v_gene: TRBV6-6; d_gene: TRBD1; j_gene: TRBJ2-7
CDR3aa: CATSRVGGQAKGYTF; CDR3nt: TGTGCCACCAGCAGAGTCGGGGGGCAAGCTAAGGGCTACACCTTC; abundance: -; v_gene: TRBV15; d_gene: -; j_gene: TRBJ1-2
CDR3aa: CASSSNQPQHF; CDR3nt: TGTGCTAGCAGTTCCAATCAGCCCCAGCATTTT; abundance: -; v_gene: TRBV12-3/TRBV12-4; d_gene: -; j_gene: TRBJ1-5
CDR3aa: CSASGQVASDAKLANYGYTF; CDR3nt: TGCAGCGCCTCGGGACAGGTTGCGTCTGACGCTAAGTTAGCTAACTATGGCTACACCTTC; abundance: -; v_gene: TRBV29-1; d_gene: TRBD1; j_gene: TRBJ1-2
CDR3aa: CSATLGAYYNEKLFF; CDR3nt: TGCAGTGCTACCCTCGGCGCTTACTACAATGAAAAACTGTTTTTT; abundance: -; v_gene: TRBV20-1; d_gene: -; j_gene: TRBJ1-4
CDR3aa: CASTMETQYF; CDR3nt: TGCGCCAGCACCATGGAGACCCAGTACTTC; abundance: -; v_gene: TRBV5-1; d_gene: -; j_gene: TRBJ2-5
CDR3aa: CASSLGGRGGNEQFF; CDR3nt: TGTGCCAGCAGCTTAGGCGGGAGAGGGGGCAATGAGCAGTTCTTC; abundance: many; v_gene: TRBV7-3; d_gene: -; j_gene: TRBJ2-1
CDR3aa: CASSEAGVSYNEQFF; CDR3nt: TGTGCCAGCAGCGAGGCGGGAGTGTCCTACAATGAGCAGTTCTTC; abundance: -; v_gene: TRBV9; d_gene: TRBD2; j_gene: TRBJ2-1
CDR3aa: CASSFGDRGPVPQYF; CDR3nt: TGTGCCAGCAGTTTCGGGGACAGGGGACCCGTGCCCCAGTACTTC; abundance: -; v_gene: TRBV12-3/TRBV12-4; d_gene: TRBD1; j_gene: TRBJ2-5
CDR3aa: CASTDGTQLQGTQYF; CDR3nt: TGTGCCAGCACAGACGGGACTCAACTTCAGGGTACGCAGTATTTT; abundance: -; v_gene: TRBV2; d_gene: -; j_gene: TRBJ2-3